This record concerns one T cell receptor (beta chain) sequence. The antigen it binds to is not known. Germline is not matched at one junction end, which may reflect a read error. The germline V gene gives CDR1 as SNHLY and CDR2 as FYNNEI. The CDR3 numbers 13 residues from cysteine through phenylalanine. The entry retains the CDR3 DNA only, 39 bases that are in frame from base 1. The library relied on the immunoSEQ multiplex PCR assay. Per the source publication's procedure: During preprocessing, nonproductive sequences were removed, as were CDR3s that did not start with C, did not end with F or W, or were shorter than 7 amino acids. The MANAFEST web app identified antigen-specific clonotypes based on expansion compared with the reference and other culture wells. A clone counted as positive if significantly expanded in 2 of 3 replicate wells versus the reference culture at FDR below 0.05. A further requirement for positive clones was significant expansion compared with all other tandem wells, along with an odds ratio above 5. CDR3 homology was measured as pairwise Levenshtein distance, computed with the stringdist R package after trimming three terminal residues from each end. TCRdb mirrors the immuneACCESS table, restricted to in-frame sequences. Some clones are absent from its copies; in checked studies, under half trace to an unresolved V gene, and the reason for the others is unknown. Clone size and the V and J calls come from that table; the DNA yielded D and trimming. For this sample the table gives about 22,000 clones, of which under 85% were detected only once. The ten largest clones take up 16% of the sample.

CD4+ T cells from unexposed donors were collected before the COVID-19 pandemic (2011-2018). The EasySep CD4+ T cell isolation kit was used to isolate CD4+ T cells once the cultures had run for nine to eleven days. As far as cell numbers permitted, CD4+ T cells from unexposed donors were tested for reactivity against SARS-CoV-2 S and N as well as four spike pools from common cold coronaviruses. Two million PBMCs per well were cultured in IMDM with roughly 5.5% human AB serum and around 10 IU/ml IL-2. Half of the culture medium was replaced with fresh IL-2-containing medium on days 3 and 7. Each peptide culture condition was generally run in triplicate replicate wells. The leukapheresis product used for the unexposed donors was purchased from a commercial source. Ficoll-Paque PLUS gradient centrifugation was used to isolate PBMCs from either whole blood or leukapheresis product. The PBMCs went either fresh into the expansion assay or into cryopreservation at -140 degrees C. The QIAamp Micro DNA Kit was used to extract genomic DNA from the CD4+ T cells.

This sample stems from a study of CD4 T cells in relation to SARS-CoV-2 and coronaviruses (dated by TCRdb to the early 2020s). A note on the overall study: In the ViraFEST assay, PBMCs were grown with antigen for approximately 10 days, and TCR beta CDR3s were then sequenced to identify antigen-specific clonal expansions. An HIV-1 Nef peptide pool or a culture without peptide was used as the negative reference condition. HLA restriction was mapped for shared crossreactive spike epitopes using patient-derived lymphoblastoid cell lines. Memory CD4+ T cell crossreactivity between SARS-CoV-2 and common cold coronavirus spike proteins was assessed at the TCR clonotype level in the study. The Adaptive Biotechnologies TCR-sequencing kit was used for samples from a few pre-COVID donors and for the naive versus memory experiments, whereas the other data were Illumina-based. A different TCR-beta assay, based on Illumina, was used to sequence expansion assays from other donors in the study. Results and caveats for the whole study, not just this receptor: Significantly weaker SARS-CoV-2-driven expansion was shown by crossreactive clones than by monoreactive clones, consistent with antigenic imprinting. Crossreactivity analysis was centred on spike protein, so crossreactivity against other viral proteins was not assessed. No donor contributed both pre-pandemic and post-infection samples, which limited tracing the source of pre-existing responses. The study was constrained by small numbers of patients and of tested TCRs. Memory CD4+ clonotypes crossrecognizing SARS-CoV-2 and at least one common cold coronavirus spike were found in approximately 60% of donors.

This chain is built from TRBV2 and TRBJ1-1; the D gene is perhaps TRBD1, from 5 matching bases. The sequencing sample was made of CD4+ T cells from PBMCs, cultured in vitro. The source of this sequence is a human donor in good health. Here is the DNA: TGTGCCAGCAGCGAAGACAGAAACACTGAAGCTTTCTTT. Its coded protein is CASSEDRNTEAFF.